The sequence of this T cell receptor beta chain was determined in a study of cytomegalovirus exposure and HLA in healthy donors. Overall study findings and caveats: TCR beta chains numbering approximately 150 were designated cytomegalovirus-associated.

This CDR3 region has 16 residues. Trimming removed 4 bases from V and 2 bases from J, with 18 bases in between. Germline-derived CDR1 and CDR2 are SEHNR and FQNEAQ (reference sequence). Method: immunoSEQ multiplex PCR; TCRdb's copy keeps in-frame clones and lacks some. The sample consists of about 140,000 clones, around 84% of them appearing once. The roughly 120-subject validation cohort, separate from the approximately 660-subject first cohort, included the donors. Regarding this clone: What it recognizes is unknown.

The gene calls are TRBV7-9 and TRBJ2-7; D might be TRBD2 (6 bases). The receptor comes from a man between 18 and 29 years old in good health and CMV-seropositive. Specimen: PBMCs. CDR3 coding DNA: TGTGCCAGCAGCTCCCTTTTCCGCGGGAAGACCTACGAGCAGTACTTC. Protein: CASSSLFRGKTYEQYF.